The 6 T cell receptor beta chains in this list originate from one sample, sequenced in a study of blood T cell repertoires in COVID-19. TCRdb's copy holds only in-frame clones and misses some; the assay was immunoSEQ multiplex PCR. Here the sample spans 300,000 to 450,000 clones, approximately 80% being singletons. Sequencing was done on a sample of peripheral blood. The receptor source for this set is a human donor with acute or convalescent COVID-19. The donor label of this sample is uncertain.

The CDR3, as DNA: TGTGCCAGCGGGGCCTTCTTCTCCTACGAGCAGTACTTC. This encodes CASGAFFSYEQYF. V is TRBV6-5 and J is TRBJ2-7; perhaps TRBD1 as D (5 bases). The CDR3 is 13 amino acids. Germline values: CDR1 MNHEY, CDR2 SVGAGI. Trimming removed 8 bases at V and 0 bases at J, with 11 bases between.

This clone was detected only once. The rearrangement uses TRBV14 and TRBJ1-4; 7 bases are a match to TRBD1. From germline, CDR1 is SGHDN and CDR2 FVKESK. This CDR3 has 15 amino acids. With 3 bases clipped from V and 8 bases from J, the junction kept 9 bases outside the gene matches. The CDR3 nucleotides read TGTGCCAGCAGCCAGAACAGGGGAATAGAGGAAAAACTGTTTTTT. Its translation is CASSQNRGIEEKLFF. Combining the CDR3 with reference TRBV14 and TRBJ1-4 gives the whole variable domain EAGVTQFPSHSVIEKGQTVTLRCDPISGHDNLYWYRRVMGKEIKFLLHFVKESKQDESGMPNNRFLAERTGGTYSTLKVQPAELEDSGVYFCASSQNRGIEEKLFFGSGTQLSVL.

The chain uses TRBV10-1 and TRBJ1-1, with D perhaps TRBD1 (5 bases). CDR1 WNHNN and CDR2 SYGVQD come from the germline V gene (reference sequence). Trimming cost V 3 bases and J 1 base, with 18 bases left between them. The CDR3 is made up of 17 amino acids. The CDR3 is CASSDPPPGGTNTEAFF. The CDR3 bases are TGCGCCAGCAGTGACCCCCCCCCGGGAGGGACGAACACTGAAGCTTTCTTT.

This clone was picked up one time. The chain has TRBV7-8 and TRBJ2-7, with unresolved D. The V end lost 5 bases, the J end lost 3 bases, and 8 bases lay between the germline ends. Germline V gene data show CDR1 as SGHVS and CDR2 as FQNEAQ. CDR3 length: 12 amino acids. The DNA of the CDR3 is TGTGCCAGCAGCCCCGTCCTCTACGAGCAGTACTTC. This translates into CASSPVLYEQYF.

Here the CDR3 reads CASSLDGVGAETQYF. The CDR3 DNA follows: TGTGCCAGCAGCTTAGATGGGGTAGGGGCAGAGACCCAGTACTTC. The chain uses TRBV11-2 and TRBJ2-5, with TRBD1 as a possible D gene (5 bases). Germline V gives CDR1 SGHAT, CDR2 FQNNGV. The germline V and J ends were trimmed by 0 bases and 4 bases, with 12 bases remaining between them. This CDR3 contains 15 residues.

The chain carries TRBV6-6 and TRBJ1-2; D not resolved. V lost 6 bases, J lost 2 bases, and 10 bases lay in between. This CDR3 contains 13 residues. Germline-derived CDR1 and CDR2 are MNHNY and SVGAGI (reference sequence). DNA of the CDR3: TGTGCCAGCAGCTTTGGAGACAACTATGGCTACACCTTC. It encodes CASSFGDNYGYTF.